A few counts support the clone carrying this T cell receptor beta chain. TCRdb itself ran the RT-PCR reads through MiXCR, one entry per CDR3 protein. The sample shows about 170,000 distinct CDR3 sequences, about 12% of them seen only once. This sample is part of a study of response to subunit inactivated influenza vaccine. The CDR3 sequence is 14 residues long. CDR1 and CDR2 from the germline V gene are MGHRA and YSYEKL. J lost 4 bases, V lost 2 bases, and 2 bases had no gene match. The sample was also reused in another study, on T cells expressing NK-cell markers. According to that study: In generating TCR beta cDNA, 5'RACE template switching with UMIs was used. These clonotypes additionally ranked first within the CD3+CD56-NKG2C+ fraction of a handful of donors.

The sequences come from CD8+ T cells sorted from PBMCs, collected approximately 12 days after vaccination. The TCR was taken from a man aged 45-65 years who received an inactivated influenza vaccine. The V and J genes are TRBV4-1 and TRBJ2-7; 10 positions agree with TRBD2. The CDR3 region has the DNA TGCGCCAGCAGCCAATTTAGCGGGGGGTACGAGCAGTACTTC. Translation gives CASSQFSGGYEQYF.